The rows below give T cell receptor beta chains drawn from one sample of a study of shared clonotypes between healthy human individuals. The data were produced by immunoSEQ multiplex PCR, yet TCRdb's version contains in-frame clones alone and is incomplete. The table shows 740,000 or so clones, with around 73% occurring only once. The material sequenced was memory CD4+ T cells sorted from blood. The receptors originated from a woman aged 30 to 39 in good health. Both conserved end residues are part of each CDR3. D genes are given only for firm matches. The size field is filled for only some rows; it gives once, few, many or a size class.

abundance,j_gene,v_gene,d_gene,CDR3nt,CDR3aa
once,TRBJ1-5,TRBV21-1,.,TGTGCCAGCAGAATCCGGGGAGGGGATAGCAATCAGCCCCAGCATTTT,CASRIRGGDSNQPQHF
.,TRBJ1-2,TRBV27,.,TGTGCCAGCAAAAAGGAAAACGTGGGCTATGGCTACACCTTC,CASKKENVGYGYTF
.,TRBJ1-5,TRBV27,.,TGTGCCAGCAGTTTCCGCAGGGAACCCTATAGCAATCAGCCCCAGCATTTT,CASSFRREPYSNQPQHF
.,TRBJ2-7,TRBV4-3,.,TGCGCCAGCAGCCCGGACATCCAGCGTGAGCAGTACTTC,CASSPDIQREQYF
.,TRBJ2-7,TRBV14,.,TGTGCCAGCAGCAAACAGGCCTCCTACGAGCAGTACTTC,CASSKQASYEQYF
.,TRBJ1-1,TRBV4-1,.,TGCGCCAGCAGCCAAGATCGGGCTGACACTGAAGCTTTCTTT,CASSQDRADTEAFF
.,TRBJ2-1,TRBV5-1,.,TGCGCCAGCAGCTTAGGCCCGATGAGCAATGAGCAGTTCTTC,CASSLGPMSNEQFF
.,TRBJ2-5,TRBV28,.,TGTGCCAGCAGCCCCCCTAGCGTAGAGACCCAGTACTTC,CASSPPSVETQYF
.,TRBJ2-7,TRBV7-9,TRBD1,TGTGCCAGCAGCCCGGGACAGGGGGCCTTCGAGCAGTACTTC,CASSPGQGAFEQYF
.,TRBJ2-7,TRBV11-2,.,TGTGCCAGCAGCTTAGTCGCAGCACACTACGAGCAGTACTTC,CASSLVAAHYEQYF
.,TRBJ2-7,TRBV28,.,TGTGCCAGCAGTTTAACGGGGCGCGGCGGCGAGCAGTACTTC,CASSLTGRGGEQYF
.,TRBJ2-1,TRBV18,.,TGTGCCAGCTCACCTCAGGGGACGGGGTACAATGAGCAGTTCTTC,CASSPQGTGYNEQFF
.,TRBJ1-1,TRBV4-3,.,TGCGCCAGCAGCCAAGGGGTGGGGTTACAGGGATGGGCTTTCTTT,CASSQGVGLQGWAFF
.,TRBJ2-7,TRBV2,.,TGTGCCAGCCGCAAAAACCCCGGGACGGCCTACGAGCAGTACTTC,CASRKNPGTAYEQYF
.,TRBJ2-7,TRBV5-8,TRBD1,TGTGCCAGCAGCAAACCTCCGGGACAGGGTTCCGAGCAGTACTTC,CASSKPPGQGSEQYF
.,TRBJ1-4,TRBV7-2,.,TGTGCCAGCAGCTTAGCTCCGGAGACTAATGAAAAACTGTTTTTT,CASSLAPETNEKLFF
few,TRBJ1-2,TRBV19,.,TGTGCCAGTGGAAACGTCGGGGGCAATGGCTACACCTTC,CASGNVGGNGYTF
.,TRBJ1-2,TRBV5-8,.,TGTGCCAGCAGCTTCGCAGGGATTTATGGCTACACCTTC,CASSFAGIYGYTF
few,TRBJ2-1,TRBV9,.,TGTGCCAGCAGCGTAGAAGGTGGCCACTACAATGAGCAGTTCTTC,CASSVEGGHYNEQFF
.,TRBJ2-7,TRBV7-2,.,TGTGCCAGCAGCTTAGTCGGAGGGGGCGGGAGCCCCTACGAGCAGTACTTC,CASSLVGGGGSPYEQYF
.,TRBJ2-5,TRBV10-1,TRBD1,TGCGCCAGCAGTGAATCCTGGACAGGGGAAGAGACCCAGTACTTC,CASSESWTGEETQYF
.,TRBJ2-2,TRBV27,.,TGTGCCAGCAGATTAGGGGTAGCGCCCGGGGAGCTGTTTTTT,CASRLGVAPGELFF
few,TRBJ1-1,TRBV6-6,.,TGTGCCAGCAGCAAAGGGCTTAACACTGAAGCTTTCTTT,CASSKGLNTEAFF
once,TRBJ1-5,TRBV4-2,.,TGTGCCAGCAGCCAAGATCCAACTCACAGTAATCAGCCCCAGCATTTT,CASSQDPTHSNQPQHF
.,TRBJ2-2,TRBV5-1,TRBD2,TGCGCCAGCAGCCGGACTAGCGGGAGAACCGGGGAGCTGTTTTTT,CASSRTSGRTGELFF
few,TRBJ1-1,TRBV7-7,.,TGTGCCAGCAGCCCCACGGCGAACACTGAAGCTTTCTTT,CASSPTANTEAFF
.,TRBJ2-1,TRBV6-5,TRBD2,TGTGCCAGCAGTTATCGCGGGAGCAGCTCCTACAATGAGCAGTTCTTC,CASSYRGSSSYNEQFF
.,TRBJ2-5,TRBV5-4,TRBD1,TGTGCCATCGATTCAGGGGGCGGGGAGACCCAGTACTTC,CAIDSGGGETQYF